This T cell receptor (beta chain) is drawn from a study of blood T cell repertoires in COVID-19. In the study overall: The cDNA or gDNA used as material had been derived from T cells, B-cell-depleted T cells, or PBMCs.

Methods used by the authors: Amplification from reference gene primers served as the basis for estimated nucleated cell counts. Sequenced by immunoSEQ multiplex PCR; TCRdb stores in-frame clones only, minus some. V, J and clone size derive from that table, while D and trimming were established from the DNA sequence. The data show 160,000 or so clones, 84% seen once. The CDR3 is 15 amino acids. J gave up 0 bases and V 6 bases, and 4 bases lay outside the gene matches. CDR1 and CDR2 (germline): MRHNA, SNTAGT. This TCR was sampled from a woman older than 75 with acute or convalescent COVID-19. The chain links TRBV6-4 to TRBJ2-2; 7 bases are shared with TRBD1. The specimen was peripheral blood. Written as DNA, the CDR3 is TGTGCCAGCAGACGGGACAGAGCGAACACCGGGGAGCTGTTTTTT. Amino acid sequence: CASRRDRANTGELFF.